This is a list of T cell receptor beta chains from one sample in a study of blood T cell repertoires in COVID-19. Profiling relied on immunoSEQ multiplex PCR, and the TCRdb table lists in-frame clones only, not all of them. There are under 150,000 clones in the sample; around 77% occur only once, and 11% lies in the top ten. Sequences were obtained from peripheral blood. These receptors all stem from a human donor in a cohort sampled during active COVID-19. Both conserved end residues are part of each CDR3. Each record gives: D gene, J gene, clone size, V gene, CDR3 protein, CDR3 DNA. A D gene is named only where the DNA matches it firmly. A clone size is listed for some rows: how often the clone was seen (once, few, many), or a class if it is expanded.

>-|TRBJ1-5|-|TRBV5-1
CASSLAGLSNQPQHF
TGCGCCAGCAGCTTGGCAGGACTTAGCAATCAGCCCCAGCATTTT
>TRBD1|TRBJ2-1|-|TRBV24-1
CATSDSGTGTDEQFF
TGTGCCACCAGTGATTCCGGGACAGGGACGGATGAGCAGTTCTTC
>TRBD1|TRBJ2-7|-|TRBV19
CASSTRQGSYEQYF
TGTGCCAGTAGTACAAGACAGGGAAGCTACGAGCAGTACTTC
>TRBD2|TRBJ2-3|-|TRBV6-5
CASSDLAGTDTQYF
TGTGCCAGCAGCGACCTAGCGGGCACAGATACGCAGTATTTT
>TRBD1|TRBJ1-1|once|TRBV27
CASRRGTGGTMNTEAFF
TGTGCCAGCAGACGAGGGACAGGGGGGACGATGAACACTGAAGCTTTCTTT
>-|TRBJ2-3|-|TRBV7-9
CASSSLPPPLQYF
TGTGCCAGCAGCTCTCTCCCCCCTCCTTTGCAGTATTTT
>TRBD2|TRBJ2-5|-|TRBV2
CASSVGSGGPEETQYF
TGTGCCAGCAGTGTAGGTAGCGGGGGGCCAGAGGAGACCCAGTACTTC
>-|TRBJ1-1|-|TRBV29-1
CSAGQSNTEAFF
TGCAGCGCCGGACAGTCGAACACTGAAGCTTTCTTT
>-|TRBJ1-1|once|TRBV18
CASSPFSSGVDTEAFF
TGTGCCAGCTCACCATTTTCTTCAGGGGTGGACACTGAAGCTTTCTTT
>TRBD2|TRBJ2-7|-|TRBV7-2
CASSLMGGIAYEQYF
TGTGCCAGCAGCTTAATGGGGGGGATCGCCTACGAGCAGTACTTC
>TRBD1|TRBJ1-6|-|TRBV30
CAWADRGDSPLHF
TGTGCCTGGGCGGACAGGGGCGATTCACCCCTCCACTTT
>-|TRBJ2-6|few|TRBV21-1
CASSKGKSSGANVLTF
TGTGCCAGCAGCAAAGGAAAGAGCTCTGGGGCCAACGTCCTGACTTTC
>-|TRBJ2-3|-|TRBV18
CASSPRTAFWDTQYF
TGTGCCAGCTCACCAAGGACTGCCTTTTGGGATACGCAGTATTTT
>-|TRBJ2-3|-|TRBV27
CASSFTDSTDTQYF
TGTGCCAGCAGTTTCACAGACAGCACAGATACGCAGTATTTT
>-|TRBJ1-5|-|TRBV3-1/TRBV3-2
CASSQGGAVSSNQPQHF
TGTGCCAGCAGCCAAGGTGGGGCGGTGAGTAGCAATCAGCCCCAGCATTTT
>-|TRBJ2-7|-|TRBV12-3/TRBV12-4
CASSSYRYEQYF
TGTGCCAGCAGTTCCTACAGGTACGAGCAGTACTTC
>-|TRBJ1-5|-|TRBV5-1
CASSLEGGNQPQHF
TGCGCCAGCAGCTTGGAGGGGGGGAACCAGCCCCAGCATTTT
>-|TRBJ2-7|-|TRBV3-1/TRBV3-2
CASSQGTFSYEQYF
TGTGCCAGCAGCCAAGGGACATTTTCCTACGAGCAGTACTTC
>TRBD1|TRBJ2-7|-|TRBV6-5
CASTSWDRGPYEQYF
TGTGCCAGCACCTCATGGGACAGGGGTCCCTACGAGCAGTACTTC
>-|TRBJ2-1|-|TRBV5-1
CASSLAIARVSNEQFF
TGCGCCAGCAGCTTGGCGATAGCCAGGGTGTCCAATGAGCAGTTCTTC
>TRBD1|TRBJ1-6|-|TRBV13
CASSQATGVDSPLHF
TGTGCCAGCAGTCAAGCGACAGGGGTTGATTCACCCCTCCACTTT
>TRBD1|TRBJ1-1|-|TRBV6-4
CASSDSTGTEAFF
TGTGCCAGCAGTGACTCGACAGGGACTGAAGCTTTCTTT
>TRBD1|TRBJ2-7|-|TRBV9
CASSAGGPYQVEQYF
TGTGCCAGCAGCGCAGGGGGCCCGTATCAGGTCGAGCAGTACTTC
>-|TRBJ2-7|-|TRBV4-1
CASSLGRQGPEQYF
TGCGCCAGCAGCCTCGGCAGGCAGGGGCCCGAGCAGTACTTC
>-|TRBJ1-1|-|TRBV13
CASSFALMTNTEAFF
TGTGCCAGCAGCTTTGCTCTGATGACAAACACTGAAGCTTTCTTT
>-|TRBJ1-4|-|TRBV6-5
CASSYSSGTSHEKLFF
TGTGCCAGCAGTTACTCATCCGGGACATCGCATGAAAAACTGTTTTTT
>-|TRBJ1-3|-|TRBV5-6
CASSLKQATIYF
TGTGCCAGCAGCCTCAAACAGGCCACCATATATTTT
>-|TRBJ2-2|-|TRBV4-1
CASRGGPSTGELFF
TGCGCCAGCAGGGGGGGGCCGAGCACCGGGGAGCTGTTTTTT